This TCR beta chain was sequenced in a study of cytomegalovirus exposure and HLA in healthy donors. Study-level findings and limits: Three CMV-associated chains were confirmed in vitro to be specific for CMV antigens.

The PCR employed 60 Vbeta primers together with 13 Jbeta primers. Generated by immunoSEQ multiplex PCR, the TCRdb table keeps only in-frame clones and is missing some. The repertoire includes roughly 170,000 clones, approximately 80% of them detected once, and around 4.4% sits in the top ten. The germline V and J ends were trimmed by 5 bases and 6 bases, with 11 bases remaining between them. Germline V gene lookup returns CDR1 SGHAT and CDR2 FQNNGV. CDR3 length equals 12 residues. Worth noting for this clone: Antigen specificity is unknown.

Sequenced: PBMCs. The receptor comes from a woman aged 50 to 60 in good health and CMV-seropositive. This chain joins TRBV11-2 and TRBJ2-7, with a weak D call TRBD2 (5 bases). The CDR3 region is CASSTLRGEQYF. The CDR3 bases are TGTGCCAGCAGCACCCTCCGGGGCGAGCAGTACTTC.